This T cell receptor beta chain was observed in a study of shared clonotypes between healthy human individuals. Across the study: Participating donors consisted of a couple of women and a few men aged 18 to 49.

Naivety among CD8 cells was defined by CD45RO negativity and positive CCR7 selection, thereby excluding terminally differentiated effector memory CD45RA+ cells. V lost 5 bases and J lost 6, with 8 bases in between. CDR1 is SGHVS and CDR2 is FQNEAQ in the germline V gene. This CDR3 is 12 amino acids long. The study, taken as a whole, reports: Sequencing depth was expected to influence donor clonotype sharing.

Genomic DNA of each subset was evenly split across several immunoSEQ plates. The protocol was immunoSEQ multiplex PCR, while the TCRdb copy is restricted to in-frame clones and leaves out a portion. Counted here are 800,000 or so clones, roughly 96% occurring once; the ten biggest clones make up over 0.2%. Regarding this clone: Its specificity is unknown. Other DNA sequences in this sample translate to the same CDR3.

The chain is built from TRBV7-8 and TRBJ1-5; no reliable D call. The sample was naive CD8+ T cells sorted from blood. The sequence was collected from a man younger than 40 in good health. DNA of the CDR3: TGTGCCAGCAGCCTGGAGGGTCAGCCCCAGCATTTT. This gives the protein CASSLEGQPQHF.